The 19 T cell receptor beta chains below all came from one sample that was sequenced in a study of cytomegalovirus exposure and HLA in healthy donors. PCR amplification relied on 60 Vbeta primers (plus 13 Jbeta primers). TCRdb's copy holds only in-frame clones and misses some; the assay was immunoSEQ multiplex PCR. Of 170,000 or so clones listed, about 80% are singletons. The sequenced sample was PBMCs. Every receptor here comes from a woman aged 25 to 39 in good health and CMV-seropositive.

The CDR3 reads CASSPRPSSNEQFF. The CDR3 coding sequence is TGTGCCAGCAGTCCTAGGCCTAGCAGCAATGAGCAGTTCTTC. This rearrangement joins TRBV27 to TRBJ2-1; D might be TRBD2 (5 bases). The germline gives CDR1 MNHEY, CDR2 SMNVEV (reference sequence). Trimming removed 5 bases at V and 6 bases at J, with 14 bases between. This CDR3 comprises 14 residues.

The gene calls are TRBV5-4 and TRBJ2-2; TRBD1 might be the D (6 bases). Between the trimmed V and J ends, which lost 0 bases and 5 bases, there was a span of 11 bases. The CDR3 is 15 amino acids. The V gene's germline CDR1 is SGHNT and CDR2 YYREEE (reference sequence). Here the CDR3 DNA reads TGTGCCAGCAGCTTGGACAGGGTAAAAACCGGGGAGCTGTTTTTT. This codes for CASSLDRVKTGELFF.

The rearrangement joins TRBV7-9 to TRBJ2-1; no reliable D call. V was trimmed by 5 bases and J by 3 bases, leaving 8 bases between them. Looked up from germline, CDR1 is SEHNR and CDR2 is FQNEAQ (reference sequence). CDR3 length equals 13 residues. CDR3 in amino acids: CASSPNGYNEQFF. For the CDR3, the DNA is TGTGCCAGCAGCCCTAACGGCTACAATGAGCAGTTCTTC.

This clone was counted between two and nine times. CDR3 bases: TGTGCCAGCAGCCTGCGGACAGCAGAGATTTCAGGCGGCACAGATACGCAGTATTTT. Encoded protein: CASSLRTAEISGGTDTQYF. V usage is TRBV14 and J usage is TRBJ2-3; possible D gene TRBD1, 6 bases. The CDR3 is made up of 19 amino acids. Trimming removed 4 bases from V and 1 base from J, with 24 bases in between. Germline V gene data show CDR1 as SGHDN and CDR2 as FVKESK.

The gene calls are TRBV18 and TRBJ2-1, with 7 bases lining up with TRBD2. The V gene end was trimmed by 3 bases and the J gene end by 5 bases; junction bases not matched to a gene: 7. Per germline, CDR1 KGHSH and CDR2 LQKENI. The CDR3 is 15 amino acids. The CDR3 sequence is CASSPPGLQDNEQFF. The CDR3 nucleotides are TGTGCCAGCTCACCCCCGGGACTACAAGACAATGAGCAGTTCTTC.

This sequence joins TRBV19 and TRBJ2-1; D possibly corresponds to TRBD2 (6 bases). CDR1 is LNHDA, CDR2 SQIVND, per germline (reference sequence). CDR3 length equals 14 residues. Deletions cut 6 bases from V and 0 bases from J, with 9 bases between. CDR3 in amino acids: CASRRGSSYNEQFF. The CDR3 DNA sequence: TGTGCCAGTAGACGGGGGTCCTCCTACAATGAGCAGTTCTTC.

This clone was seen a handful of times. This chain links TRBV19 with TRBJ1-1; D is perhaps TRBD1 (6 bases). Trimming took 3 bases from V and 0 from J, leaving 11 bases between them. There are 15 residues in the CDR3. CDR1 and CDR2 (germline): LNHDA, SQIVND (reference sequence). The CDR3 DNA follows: TGTGCCAGTAGTATGGGACAAGTACTGAACACTGAAGCTTTCTTT. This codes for CASSMGQVLNTEAFF.

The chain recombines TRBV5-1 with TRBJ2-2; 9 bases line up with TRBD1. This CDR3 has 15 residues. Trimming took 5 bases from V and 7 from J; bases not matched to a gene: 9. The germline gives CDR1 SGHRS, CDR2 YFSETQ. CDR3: CASRTGQGGGGELFF. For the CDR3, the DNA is TGCGCCAGCAGAACGGGACAGGGCGGAGGCGGGGAGCTGTTTTTT.

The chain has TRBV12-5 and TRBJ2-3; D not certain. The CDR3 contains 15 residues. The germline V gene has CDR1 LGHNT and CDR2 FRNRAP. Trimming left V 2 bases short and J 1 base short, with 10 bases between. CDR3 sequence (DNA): TGTGCTAGTGGTTTGACCCCAGAAGGCACAGATACGCAGTATTTT. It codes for CASGLTPEGTDTQYF.

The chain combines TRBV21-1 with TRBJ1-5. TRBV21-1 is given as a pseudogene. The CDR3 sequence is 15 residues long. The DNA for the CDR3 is TGTGCCAGCAGCAAAGACAAGTGGAGGGTTCAGCCCCAGCATTTT. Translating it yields CASSKDKWRVQPQHF.

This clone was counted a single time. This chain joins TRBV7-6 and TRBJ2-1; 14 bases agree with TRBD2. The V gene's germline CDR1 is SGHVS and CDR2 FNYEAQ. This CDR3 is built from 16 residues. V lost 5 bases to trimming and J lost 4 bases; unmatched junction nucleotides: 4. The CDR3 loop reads CASSTRLAGGYNEQFF. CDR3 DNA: TGTGCCAGCAGCACCCGACTAGCGGGGGGGTACAATGAGCAGTTCTTC.

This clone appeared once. CDR3 coding DNA: TGTGCCTGGAGGCAGGGTGCGAATCAGCCCCAGCATTTT. It codes for CAWRQGANQPQHF. The chain uses TRBV30 and TRBJ1-5; D may be TRBD1 (5 bases). Germline-derived CDR1 and CDR2 are GTSNPN and SVGIG (reference sequence). V was pared by 3 bases and J by 4 bases, with 10 bases between. The CDR3 runs 13 residues.

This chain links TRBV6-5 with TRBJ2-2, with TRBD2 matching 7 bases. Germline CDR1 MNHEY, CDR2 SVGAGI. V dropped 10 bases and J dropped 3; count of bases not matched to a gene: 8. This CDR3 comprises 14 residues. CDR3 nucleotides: TGTGCCATCGCACGGGCGGGAGACACCGGGGAGCTGTTTTTT. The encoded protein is CAIARAGDTGELFF.

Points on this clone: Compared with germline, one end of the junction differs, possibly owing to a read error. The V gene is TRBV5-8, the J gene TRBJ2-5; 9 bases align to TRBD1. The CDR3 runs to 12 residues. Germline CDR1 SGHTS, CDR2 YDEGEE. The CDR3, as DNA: TGTGCCAGCACCGGACAGGGGCCGAAGAGGGACTTC. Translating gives CASTGQGPKRDF.

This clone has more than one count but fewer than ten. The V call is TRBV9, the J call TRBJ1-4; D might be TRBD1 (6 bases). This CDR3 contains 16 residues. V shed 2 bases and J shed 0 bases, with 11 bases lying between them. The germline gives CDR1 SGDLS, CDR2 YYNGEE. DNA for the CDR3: TGTGCCAGCAGCGTGGACAGCGGGGCAACTAATGAAAAACTGTTTTTT. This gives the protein CASSVDSGATNEKLFF.

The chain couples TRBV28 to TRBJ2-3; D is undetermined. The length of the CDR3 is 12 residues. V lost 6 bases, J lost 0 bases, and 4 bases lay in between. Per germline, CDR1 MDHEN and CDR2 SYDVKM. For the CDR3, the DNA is TGTGCCAGCAGAACTAGCACAGATACGCAGTATTTT. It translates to CASRTSTDTQYF.

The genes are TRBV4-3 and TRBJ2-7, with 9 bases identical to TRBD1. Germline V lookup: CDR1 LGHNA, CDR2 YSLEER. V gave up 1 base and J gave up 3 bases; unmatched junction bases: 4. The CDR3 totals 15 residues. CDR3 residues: CASSQGPGQGYEQYF. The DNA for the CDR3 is TGCGCCAGCAGCCAAGGACCGGGACAGGGCTACGAGCAGTACTTC.

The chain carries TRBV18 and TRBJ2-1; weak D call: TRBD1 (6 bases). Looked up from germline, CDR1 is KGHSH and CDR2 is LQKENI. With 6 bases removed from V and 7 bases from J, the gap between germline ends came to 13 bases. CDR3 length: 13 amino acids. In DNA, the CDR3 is TGTGCCAGCTCTCTCAGACAGGTAAATGAGCAGTTCTTC. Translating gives CASSLRQVNEQFF. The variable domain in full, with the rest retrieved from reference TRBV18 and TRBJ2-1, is NAGVMQNPRHLVRRRGQEARLRCSPMKGHSHVYWYRQLPEEGLKFMVYLQKENIIDESGMPKERFSAEFPKEGPSILRIQQVVRGDSAAYFCASSLRQVNEQFFGPGTRLTVL.

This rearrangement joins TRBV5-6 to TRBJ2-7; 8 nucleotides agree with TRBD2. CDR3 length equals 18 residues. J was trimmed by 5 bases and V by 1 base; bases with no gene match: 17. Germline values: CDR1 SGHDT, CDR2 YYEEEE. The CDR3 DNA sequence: TGTGCCAGCAGCTTGAAGGGGCGGGGGGTTATAAGTCGGGACGAGCAGTACTTC. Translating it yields CASSLKGRGVISRDEQYF.